This T cell receptor beta chain was sequenced during a study of regulatory T cells in long-lasting Graves disease. Study-wide points: Persistent-disease Graves' patients showed less TCR diversity than new cases.

This clonotype was counted ten times or more. Its antigen is undetermined. This CDR3 is 14 amino acids long. The germline CDR1 and CDR2 sequences are ENHRY and SYGVKD. Trimming left V 7 bases short and J 0 bases short, with 12 bases between. Assembly of TCR beta libraries relied on iRepertoire HTBI primers together with Arm-PCR of CDR3 regions. TCRdb ran MiXCR on the multiplex PCR reads and lists one entry per CDR3 protein. The sample has 450,000 or so distinct CDR3 sequences, less than 25% seen once. Time point of the sample: persistent/refractory GD, antithyroid drugs over 5 years with positive TRAb. Researchers made the TCR library from RNA that was extracted from PBMCs.

Specimen: peripheral blood mononuclear cells (PBMCs), collected when the disease was refractory, from a patient treated with antithyroid drugs. The receptor was derived from a female donor with Graves disease. The V call is TRBV10-3, the J call TRBJ2-5; maybe TRBD2 (6 bases). This CDR3 is CAITAKRDQETQYF. The CDR3 nucleotides are TGTGCCATCACTGCAAAGCGGGACCAAGAGACCCAGTACTTC.